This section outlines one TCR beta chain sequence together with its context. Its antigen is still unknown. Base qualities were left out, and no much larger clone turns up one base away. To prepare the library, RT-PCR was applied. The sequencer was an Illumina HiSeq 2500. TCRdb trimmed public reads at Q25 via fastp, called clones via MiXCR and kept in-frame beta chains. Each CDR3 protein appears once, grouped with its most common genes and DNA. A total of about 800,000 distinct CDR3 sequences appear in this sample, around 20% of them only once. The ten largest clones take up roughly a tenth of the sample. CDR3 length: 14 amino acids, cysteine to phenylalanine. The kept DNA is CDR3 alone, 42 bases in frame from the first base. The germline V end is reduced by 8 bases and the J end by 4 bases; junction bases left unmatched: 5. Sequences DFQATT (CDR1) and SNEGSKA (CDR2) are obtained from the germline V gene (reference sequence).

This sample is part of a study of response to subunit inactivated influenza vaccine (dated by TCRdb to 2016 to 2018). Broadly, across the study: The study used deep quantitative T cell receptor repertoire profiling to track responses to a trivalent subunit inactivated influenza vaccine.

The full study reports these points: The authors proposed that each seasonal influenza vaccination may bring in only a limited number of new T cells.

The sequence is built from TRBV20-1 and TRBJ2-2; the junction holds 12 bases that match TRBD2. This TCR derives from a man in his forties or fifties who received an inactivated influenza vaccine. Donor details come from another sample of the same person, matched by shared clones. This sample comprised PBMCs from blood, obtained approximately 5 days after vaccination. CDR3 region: CSPLAGGSTGELFF. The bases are TGCAGTCCTCTAGCGGGAGGGTCCACCGGGGAGCTGTTTTTT.